A single sample is the source of the 30 T cell receptor beta chains below, sequenced in a study of T cell responses to AZD1222 COVID-19 vaccine. Some clones are missing from TCRdb's copy, which holds only in-frame ones; the method was immunoSEQ multiplex PCR. The sample lists roughly 200,000 clones; almost 90% were seen once. The input for sequencing was peripheral blood, taken on day 0 of AZD1222 vaccination. The origin of the receptors is an adult in good health.

Comment on this clone: One end of the junction varies from germline; a read error may be responsible. The genes are TRBV5-1 and TRBJ2-1; 11 bases agree with TRBD2. The CDR3 sequence is 16 residues long. Per germline, CDR1 SGHRS and CDR2 YFSETQ. The CDR3 DNA reads as TGCGCCAGCAGCTTCCGGACTAGCGGGTCGGCCAATGAGCGGTTCTTC. It yields the protein CASSFRTSGSANERFF. Supplemented by reference TRBV5-1 and TRBJ2-1, the full variable domain reads KAGVTQTPRYLIKTRGQQVTLSCSPISGHRSVSWYQQTPGQGLQFLFEYFSETQRNKGNFPGRFSGRQFSNSRSEMNVSTLELGDSALYLCASSFRTSGSANERFFGPGTRLTVL.

This chain joins TRBV10-1 and TRBJ1-6, with a tentative D call TRBD1 (5 bases). The germline V and J ends were trimmed by 0 bases and 7 bases, with 10 bases remaining between them. This CDR3 region has 15 residues. Looked up from germline, CDR1 is WNHNN and CDR2 is SYGVQD (reference sequence). CDR3 loop: CASSESGGGNSPLHF. The CDR3 nucleotides are TGCGCCAGCAGTGAGTCCGGGGGAGGAAATTCACCCCTCCACTTT.

This clone has a single count. The chain recombines TRBV10-3 with TRBJ1-2, with 7 bases matching TRBD1. The CDR3 extends over 14 amino acids. CDR1 is ENHRY, CDR2 SYGVKD, per germline. Trimming at V came to 2 bases and at J to 2 bases, leaving 2 bases not matched to a gene. CDR3 nucleotides: TGTGCCATCAGTGAGCCGGGACAGAACTATGGCTACACCTTC. It encodes CAISEPGQNYGYTF.

This chain uses TRBV6-5 with TRBJ2-7, with a possible D match to TRBD1 (6 bases). The CDR3 loop spans 14 amino acids. The germline V gene encodes CDR1 MNHEY and CDR2 SVGAGI. V was shortened by 5 bases and J by 4 bases, with 15 bases between the two germline ends. The CDR3 DNA is TGTGCCAGCAGTAGACAGGCCCTTTGGTACGAGCAGTACTTC. Its translation: CASSRQALWYEQYF.

This clone occurred once. The CDR3 spells CASSSGQGHSGNTIYF. In DNA, the CDR3 is TGTGCCAGCAGCTCGGGACAGGGTCACTCTGGAAACACCATATATTTT. The rearrangement uses TRBV2 and TRBJ1-3; TRBD1 agrees at 9 bases. There are 16 residues in the CDR3. J lost 0 bases, V lost 6 bases, and 6 bases had no gene match. The germline V gene encodes CDR1 SNHLY and CDR2 FYNNEI.

For the CDR3, the DNA is TGTGCCAGTAGTATCACCGCGTTGAATAATTCACCCCTCCACTTT. It specifies CASSITALNNSPLHF. This chain joins TRBV19 and TRBJ1-6; no definite D call. V was shortened by 3 bases and J by 5 bases, with 11 bases between the two germline ends. Germline-derived CDR1 and CDR2 are LNHDA and SQIVND (reference sequence). The CDR3 is 15 residues long.

This chain joins TRBV10-3 and TRBJ2-2; tentatively, D is TRBD1 or TRBD2 (5 bases each). V was clipped by 3 bases and J by 6 bases, with 23 bases between them. In germline, CDR1 is ENHRY, CDR2 SYGVKD. This CDR3 is 18 amino acids long. The CDR3 protein is CAISDPNPGPLRSGELFF. The CDR3 DNA reads TGTGCCATCAGTGACCCTAACCCGGGACCCCTCCGATCCGGGGAGCTGTTTTTT.

A word on this clone: This specimen includes other DNA sequences encoding the same CDR3. The gene calls are TRBV9 and TRBJ2-7, with TRBD1 identical over 8 bases. Trimming at V came to 0 bases and at J to 2 bases, leaving 1 base not matched to a gene. From germline, CDR1 is SGDLS and CDR2 YYNGEE. The CDR3 is 14 residues long. The CDR3 sequence is CASSVGQGPYEQYF. CDR3 DNA: TGTGCCAGCAGCGTAGGACAGGGGCCCTACGAGCAGTACTTC.

V gene TRBV3-1 (or the pseudogene TRBV3-2) combines with J gene TRBJ2-7; a possible D gene is TRBD2 (5 bases). Per the germline V gene, CDR1 is LGHDT and CDR2 is YNNKEL (reference sequence). The CDR3 extends over 15 amino acids. V gave up 0 bases and J gave up 6 bases, with 15 bases separating them. The CDR3 coding sequence is TGTGCCAGCAGCCAAGAAATGGGAGTACGTGTCGAGCAGTACTTC. As protein: CASSQEMGVRVEQYF.

V gene TRBV14 combines with J gene TRBJ1-2, with 7 bases identical to TRBD1. This CDR3 spans 14 amino acids. The germline CDR1 and CDR2 sequences are SGHDN and FVKESK. After removal of 0 bases from V and 7 bases from J, the junction contained 5 bases not matched to a gene. This CDR3 is CASSQEEGAGGYTF. The CDR3 DNA reads TGTGCCAGCAGCCAAGAGGAGGGGGCAGGTGGCTACACCTTC.

V and J are TRBV9 and TRBJ1-2; 8 bases fit TRBD1. J was trimmed by 4 bases and V by 0 bases; bases with no gene match: 5. The CDR3 is 15 residues long. Germline CDR1 SGDLS, CDR2 YYNGEE. The CDR3 region is CASSVALQGAYGYTF. CDR3 nucleotide sequence: TGTGCCAGCAGCGTAGCTCTCCAGGGGGCCTATGGCTACACCTTC.

The chain has TRBV5-1 and TRBJ2-1; 7 positions match TRBD2. The CDR3 has 17 residues. CDR1 and CDR2 from the germline V gene are SGHRS and YFSETQ. The V segment lost 4 bases and the J segment 2 bases; nucleotides outside the gene matches: 12. CDR3 sequence reads: CASSPGGGDGPYNEQFF. The CDR3 region has the DNA TGCGCCAGCAGCCCTGGGGGAGGGGACGGGCCCTACAATGAGCAGTTCTTC.

The genes are TRBV28 and TRBJ2-7; 9 bases are a match to TRBD2. Germline V lookup: CDR1 MDHEN, CDR2 SYDVKM. V dropped 9 bases and J dropped 2; count of bases not matched to a gene: 5. The CDR3 runs to 13 residues. The CDR3 DNA is TGTGCCAGTCAGACTAGCGGTACCTACGAGCAGTACTTC. Its translation: CASQTSGTYEQYF. Using reference TRBV28 and TRBJ2-7 for the parts outside the CDR3, the full variable domain is DVKVTQSSRYLVKRTGEKVFLECVQDMDHENMFWYRQDPGLGLRLIYFSYDVKMKEKGDIPEGYSVSREKKERFSLILESASTNQTSMYLCASQTSGTYEQYFGPGTRLTVT.

The J gene is TRBJ1-2, the V gene TRBV27; D gene ambiguous. Trimming shortened V by 6 bases and J by 4 bases, and 12 bases separated the two germline ends. CDR3 length: 13 amino acids. Germline V gene sequence: CDR1 MNHEY, CDR2 SMNVEV (reference sequence). The CDR3 spells CASRFQSGYGYTF. CDR3 nucleotide sequence: TGTGCCAGCAGGTTCCAATCAGGCTATGGCTACACCTTC.

Of note for this clone: Distinct nucleotide sequences in the sample also encode this CDR3. This chain joins TRBV12-3 or TRBV12-4 and TRBJ2-1; 7 bases agree with TRBD2. With V trimmed by 3 bases and J by 7 bases, 0 bases remained unmatched. There are 12 residues in the CDR3. CDR3 protein: CASSLGGNEQFF. As DNA, the CDR3 is TGTGCCAGCAGTTTGGGGGGGAATGAGCAGTTCTTC.

The gene calls are TRBV7-3 and TRBJ2-1; D is undetermined. Germline CDR1 is SGHTA and CDR2 is FQGTGA. CDR3 size: 14 residues. V dropped 5 bases and J dropped 6 bases, with 14 bases sitting between them. The CDR3 DNA sequence: TGTGCCAGCAGCCCCCAGGCGTTAGGCAATGAGCAGTTCTTC. Its protein product is CASSPQALGNEQFF.

The genes are TRBV19 and TRBJ1-3; D remains unclear. The germline V gene encodes CDR1 LNHDA and CDR2 SQIVND (reference sequence). The CDR3 runs to 10 residues. CDR3 sequence reads: CSDAADTIYF. CDR3 sequence (DNA): TGTAGTGACGCGGCCGACACCATATATTTT.

V usage is TRBV6-6 and J usage is TRBJ1-6, with D unclear. Germline V lookup: CDR1 MNHNY, CDR2 SVGAGI (reference sequence). V was shortened by 4 bases and J by 6 bases, with 13 bases between the two germline ends. The CDR3 loop spans 15 amino acids. The CDR3 region has the DNA TGTGCCAGCAGTTCCTTAGACGGGGTTAATTCACCCCTCCACTTT. Protein sequence: CASSSLDGVNSPLHF.

The V and J genes are TRBV7-2 and TRBJ2-7; possibly TRBD1 or TRBD2 for D (6 bases each). CDR1 SGHTA and CDR2 FQGNSA come from the germline V gene. The V end lost 5 bases, the J end lost 3 bases, and 20 bases lay between the germline ends. This CDR3 has 16 amino acids. CDR3 in DNA: TGTGCCAGCAGCCCCCAAGGCGGGACAAATCACTACGAGCAGTACTTC. Residues: CASSPQGGTNHYEQYF.

This clone showed up just a few times. The J gene is TRBJ2-1, the V gene TRBV10-3, with D perhaps assigned TRBD1 or TRBD2 (5 bases each). CDR1 and CDR2 (germline): ENHRY, SYGVKD. Trimming took off 4 bases at V and 11 bases at J, with 15 bases between the two ends. The CDR3 consists of 13 residues. The CDR3 is CAISGGDGDQQFF. The CDR3 nucleotides read TGTGCCATCAGTGGAGGGGACGGAGACCAGCAGTTCTTC.

This chain links TRBV6-2 or TRBV6-3 with TRBJ2-1, with D uncertain. The germline V gene has CDR1 MNHEY and CDR2 SVGEGT. V was clipped by 0 bases and J by 5 bases, with 2 bases between them. The CDR3 covers 12 residues. The CDR3 DNA reads as TGTGCCAGCAGTTACTCGGACAATGAGCAGTTCTTC. Encoded protein: CASSYSDNEQFF.

The rearrangement joins TRBV4-1 to TRBJ2-5, with D uncertain. The CDR3 runs to 14 residues. Germline CDR1 reads MGHRA; CDR2 reads YSYEKL. V lost 4 bases and J 2 bases, leaving 11 bases between the germline ends. As DNA, the CDR3 is TGCGCCAGCAGCCCAACACCGGCACAAGAGACCCAGTACTTC. This gives the protein CASSPTPAQETQYF.

This chain uses TRBV5-1 with TRBJ1-6; a weak D match, TRBD1 (6 bases). This CDR3 has 14 amino acids. Germline V gene data show CDR1 as SGHRS and CDR2 as YFSETQ. The ends were cut back, 0 bases at V and 7 bases at J, with 8 bases in the middle. The CDR3 nucleotides are TGCGCCAGCAGCTTGGGGCAGGGGAATTCACCCCTCCACTTT. As protein: CASSLGQGNSPLHF.

This chain uses TRBV14 with TRBJ1-1, with 8 positions matching TRBD1. Trimming removed 4 bases from V and 2 bases from J; junction bases left unmatched: 6. The CDR3 has 15 residues. Per germline, CDR1 SGHDN and CDR2 FVKESK. The CDR3 bases are TGTGCCAGCAGCCTTAGGACAGGGCTCAACACTGAAGCTTTCTTT. Protein product: CASSLRTGLNTEAFF.

This rearrangement joins TRBV19 to TRBJ1-2; maybe TRBD1 (5 bases). CDR3 length equals 15 residues. In germline, CDR1 is LNHDA, CDR2 SQIVND (reference sequence). Trimming pared 2 bases from V and 2 bases from J, leaving 12 bases between. The CDR3 sequence is CASSIQRGPNYGYTF. The CDR3 DNA is TGTGCCAGTAGTATACAAAGGGGACCCAACTATGGCTACACCTTC.

A single count supports this clone. This chain joins TRBV5-5 and TRBJ1-6; D is uncertain. The CDR3 has 13 amino acids. Trimming took 0 bases from V and 7 from J, leaving 5 bases between them. Germline values: CDR1 SGHKS, CDR2 YYEKEE (reference sequence). This CDR3 reads CASSLGPNSPLHF. The CDR3 coding sequence is TGTGCCAGCAGCTTGGGACCAAATTCACCCCTCCACTTT.

The chain combines TRBV6-1 with TRBJ1-5, with D unclear. The CDR3 is made up of 11 amino acids. The germline V gene encodes CDR1 MNHNS and CDR2 SASEGT. With 2 bases removed from V and 9 bases from J, the gap between germline ends came to 5 bases. CDR3 amino acids: CASSESPPQHF. In nucleotides, the CDR3 is TGTGCCAGCAGTGAAAGCCCGCCCCAGCATTTT.

This chain joins TRBV30 and TRBJ1-5, with 9 bases fitting TRBD1. V shed 5 bases and J 4 bases; nucleotides not matched to a gene: 6. Per the germline V gene, CDR1 is GTSNPN and CDR2 is SVGIG (reference sequence). CDR3 length: 14 residues. CDR3 sequence: CAWGGTGSNQPQHF. Here the CDR3 DNA reads TGTGCCTGGGGCGGGACAGGGAGTAATCAGCCCCAGCATTTT.

Details on this clone: Germline and junction disagree at one end, which may indicate a read error. The chain employs TRBV13 and TRBJ1-3; 9 nucleotides agree with TRBD1. CDR1 is PRHDT, CDR2 FYEKMQ, per germline (reference sequence). The CDR3 is 16 residues long. CDR3 sequence (DNA): TGTGCTAGCAGCCGCCGGGACAGGGAGACTGGAAACACCATATATTTT. It codes for CASSRRDRETGNTIYF. Combining the CDR3 with reference TRBV13 and TRBJ1-3 gives the whole variable domain AAGVIQSPRHLIKEKRETATLKCYPIPRHDTVYWYQQGPGQDPQFLISFYEKMQSDKGSIPDRFSAQQFSDYHSELNMSSLELGDSALYFCASSRRDRETGNTIYFGEGSWLTVV.

This clone was counted once. CDR3 sequence reads: CASSDTRPQHF. The CDR3 DNA sequence: TGTGCCAGCAGTGACACACGGCCCCAGCATTTT. The V gene is TRBV6-1, the J gene TRBJ1-5; D is unclear. The CDR3 runs to 11 residues. Trimming stripped 3 bases from V and 9 bases from J, with 6 bases between. Germline lookup yields CDR1 MNHNS and CDR2 SASEGT.